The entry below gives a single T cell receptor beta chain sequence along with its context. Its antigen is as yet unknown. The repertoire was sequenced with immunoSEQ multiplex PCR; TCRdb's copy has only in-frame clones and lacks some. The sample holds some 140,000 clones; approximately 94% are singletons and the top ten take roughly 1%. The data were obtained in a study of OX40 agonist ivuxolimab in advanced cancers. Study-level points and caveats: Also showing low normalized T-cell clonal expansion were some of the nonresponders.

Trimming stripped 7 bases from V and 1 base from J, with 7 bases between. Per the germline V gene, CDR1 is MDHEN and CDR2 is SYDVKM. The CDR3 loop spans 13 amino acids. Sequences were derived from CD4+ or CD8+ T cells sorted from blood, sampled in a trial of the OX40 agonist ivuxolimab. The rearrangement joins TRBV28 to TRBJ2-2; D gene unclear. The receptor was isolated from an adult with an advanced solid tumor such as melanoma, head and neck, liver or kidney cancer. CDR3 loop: CASIAGNTGELFF. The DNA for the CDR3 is TGTGCCAGCATTGCAGGGAACACCGGGGAGCTGTTTTTT.